One and the same sample provided the 21 T cell receptor beta chains below, sequenced in a study of CD8+ T cells in alopecia areata. Isolated RNA was reverse transcribed into cDNA used as the sequencing template. Only in-frame clones appear in the TCRdb table, and some are missing; sequencing was by immunoSEQ multiplex PCR. The sample contains 45,000 to 70,000 clones, 96% of which appear only once. The source material was CD8+ T cells sorted from blood, sampled at week 0. The receptors originated from a human donor with alopecia areata.

The chain combines TRBV11-3 with TRBJ2-3, with D possibly being TRBD1 (6 bases). Trimming left V 0 bases short and J 2 bases short, with 15 bases between. The germline V gene encodes CDR1 SGHNT and CDR2 YENEEA. The CDR3 consists of 17 residues. CDR3 nucleotide sequence: TGTGCCAGCAGCTTAGATCCAGGGGCAGGGACCACAGATACGCAGTATTTT. The encoded protein is CASSLDPGAGTTDTQYF.

V and J are TRBV5-1 and TRBJ2-4; weak D call: TRBD2 (5 bases). The CDR3 has 14 amino acids. The ends were cut back, 4 bases at V and 13 bases at J, with 21 bases in the middle. Looked up from germline, CDR1 is SGHRS and CDR2 is YFSETQ. CDR3 sequence (DNA): TGCGCCAGCAGCCCTGATGACTCGCCGAGGGAACAGTACTTC. This translates into CASSPDDSPREQYF.

In its sample, this clone was seen once. V and J are TRBV7-9 and TRBJ2-7, with D unresolved. Germline assignment: CDR1 SEHNR and CDR2 FQNEAQ (reference sequence). The V gene lost 5 bases and the J gene lost 4 bases, with 6 bases spanning the gap. This CDR3 contains 11 residues. The CDR3 loop reads CASSLRYEQYF. DNA of the CDR3: TGTGCCAGCAGCCTTAGGTACGAGCAGTACTTC.

This rearrangement joins TRBV29-1 to TRBJ2-3; the D is unclear. V gave up 6 bases and J gave up 3 bases, with 13 bases separating them. The V gene's germline CDR1 is SQVTM and CDR2 ANQGSEA. This CDR3 has 13 residues. CDR3 DNA sequence: TGCAGCGTGACCCCCTTGGCGACAGATACGCAGTATTTT. It yields the protein CSVTPLATDTQYF.

This chain links TRBV4-1 with TRBJ1-1; D remains ambiguous. Germline V CDR1 and CDR2: MGHRA, YSYEKL. V gave up 2 bases and J gave up 0 bases, with 1 base separating them. The length of the CDR3 is 12 residues. The CDR3 region is CASSQMNTEAFF. DNA of the CDR3: TGCGCCAGCAGCCAAATGAACACTGAAGCTTTCTTT.

This chain joins TRBV2 and TRBJ2-5; D call uncertain. The better agreement between TRBJ2-7 and the DNA end casts doubt on the J call. This CDR3 region has 14 residues. CDR1 is SNHLY and CDR2 is FYNNEI in the germline V gene. The CDR3 loop is CASSDPRNSYEQYF. CDR3 nucleotides: TGTGCCAGCAGTGATCCGAGGAACTCCTACGAGCAGTACTTC.

The chain couples TRBV7-2 to TRBJ2-1; 7 bases fit TRBD2. Trimming cost V 5 bases and J 4 bases; bases outside gene matches: 8. CDR3 length: 15 residues. CDR1 and CDR2 (germline): SGHTA, FQGNSA. The CDR3 DNA follows: TGTGCCAGCAGCCATTCGGGGGGAGGGTACAATGAGCAGTTCTTC. This gives the protein CASSHSGGGYNEQFF. The whole variable domain, remainder taken from reference TRBV7-2 and TRBJ2-1, is GAGVSQSPSNKVTEKGKDVELRCDPISGHTALYWYRQSLGQGLEFLIYFQGNSAPDKSGLPSDRFSAERTGGSVSTLTIQRTQQEDSAVYLCASSHSGGGYNEQFFGPGTRLTVL.

This chain joins TRBV21-1 and TRBJ1-2; the D call TRBD1 from the table was never checked on the DNA. TRBV21-1 represents a pseudogene. CDR3 length equals 13 residues. As DNA, the CDR3 is TGTGCCAGCATCCGGACAGACGCATATGGCTACACCTTC. This encodes CASIRTDAYGYTF.

In the case of this clone: One end of the junction fails to match germline, which may point to a read error. The chain links TRBV11-2 to TRBJ1-2; the D is unclear. Germline-derived CDR1 and CDR2 are SGHAT and FQNNGV. The CDR3 sequence is 14 residues long. The DNA for the CDR3 is TGTGCCAGCAGCCTAGACGGAGGCCACTATGGCTACACCTTC. Its translation: CASSLDGGHYGYTF.

The chain carries TRBV7-6 and TRBJ1-1, with D tentatively TRBD1 (5 bases). CDR1 and CDR2 from the germline V gene are SGHVS and FNYEAQ. The CDR3 covers 13 residues. V was shortened by 4 bases and J by 1 base, with 7 bases between the two germline ends. The CDR3 sequence: CASSSTGNTEAFF. The CDR3 DNA reads TGTGCCAGCAGCTCCACAGGGAACACTGAAGCTTTCTTT.

The chain employs TRBV12-5 and TRBJ2-5; the D is unclear. The V gene lost 1 base and the J gene lost 9 bases, with 12 bases spanning the gap. Germline CDR1 LGHNT, CDR2 FRNRAP. This CDR3 region has 13 residues. The CDR3 here is CASGLGPAGPQYF. CDR3 nucleotide sequence: TGTGCTAGTGGTTTGGGTCCCGCCGGGCCCCAGTACTTC.

The rearrangement links TRBV7-9 to TRBJ2-2; TRBD2 aligns across 7 bases. Germline CDR1 and CDR2: SEHNR and FQNEAQ (reference sequence). V was pared by 4 bases and J by 5 bases, with 4 bases of the junction left unmatched. This CDR3 has 14 amino acids. The CDR3: CASSSAGGTGELFF. The CDR3 coding sequence is TGTGCCAGCAGCTCCGCCGGGGGGACCGGGGAGCTGTTTTTT. Together with reference TRBV7-9 and TRBJ2-2, the CDR3 gives the full variable domain: DTGVSQNPRHKITKRGQNVTFRCDPISEHNRLYWYRQTLGQGPEFLTYFQNEAQLEKSRLLSDRFSAERPKGSFSTLEIQRTEQGDSAMYLCASSSAGGTGELFFGEGSRLTVL.

V is TRBV4-3 and J is TRBJ2-3; 13 bases align to TRBD2. V shed 0 bases, J shed 8 bases, and the junction held 11 bases outside the gene matches. The CDR3 sequence is 18 residues long. Germline V gene lookup returns CDR1 LGHNA and CDR2 YSLEER. The CDR3 spells CASSQDHTSGGATGTQYF. The CDR3 DNA follows: TGCGCCAGCAGCCAAGATCACACTAGCGGGGGGGCCACTGGTACGCAGTATTTT.

The chain has TRBV11-3 and TRBJ2-2; D uncertain. The CDR3 is 17 residues long. CDR1 and CDR2 (germline): SGHNT, YENEEA. The ends were cut back, 5 bases at V and 0 bases at J, with 16 bases in the middle. The CDR3 nucleotides read TGTGCCAGCAGCCACCCGGGTGGTGAGGCGAACACCGGGGAGCTGTTTTTT. This sequence encodes CASSHPGGEANTGELFF. Complete variable domain (other parts from reference TRBV11-3 and TRBJ2-2): EAGVVQSPRYKIIEKKQPVAFWCNPISGHNTLYWYLQNLGQGPELLIRYENEEAVDDSQLPKDRFSAERLKGVDSTLKIQPAELGDSAVYLCASSHPGGEANTGELFFGEGSRLTVL.

The V and J genes are TRBV29-1 and TRBJ2-3; no clear D. The ends were cut back, 2 bases at V and 3 bases at J, with 15 bases in the middle. Germline CDR1 SQVTM, CDR2 ANQGSEA. The CDR3 is 15 amino acids. CDR3: CSVEWLATDTDTQYF. CDR3 DNA: TGCAGCGTTGAATGGTTGGCTACGGATACAGATACGCAGTATTTT.

The chain joins TRBV7-9 to TRBJ1-6, with D possibly TRBD1 on 6 matching bases. Trimming cost V 3 bases and J 8 bases, with 17 bases left between them. Germline V gene lookup returns CDR1 SEHNR and CDR2 FQNEAQ (reference sequence). This CDR3 is 16 amino acids long. CDR3 in amino acids: CASSLRAGTSDSPLHF. CDR3 DNA: TGTGCCAGCAGCTTGAGAGCCGGGACATCTGATTCACCCCTCCACTTT.

CDR3 residues: CASGLTPSTDTQYF. The CDR3 DNA reads TGTGCTAGTGGTTTGACTCCTAGCACAGATACGCAGTATTTT. The chain recombines TRBV12-5 with TRBJ2-3; D not resolved. With 2 bases removed from V and 0 bases from J, the gap between germline ends came to 6 bases. CDR1 and CDR2 from the germline V gene are LGHNT and FRNRAP. The CDR3 is 14 residues long.

The chain couples TRBV29-1 to TRBJ1-2, with no clear D. The V end lost 6 bases, the J end lost 1 base, and 12 bases lay between the germline ends. Germline loops: CDR1 SQVTM, CDR2 ANQGSEA. The CDR3 contains 13 residues. The CDR3 bases are TGCAGCGTCGCTTATGATCATAACTATGGCTACACCTTC. Its protein is CSVAYDHNYGYTF.

The CDR3 bases are TGCGCCAGCAGCTTGCAGGGCCTGGGCTATAATTCACCCCTCCACTTT. This codes for CASSLQGLGYNSPLHF. V is TRBV5-1 and J is TRBJ1-6, with D possibly matching TRBD1 (5 bases). The CDR3 sequence is 16 residues long. Trimming pared 1 base from V and 3 bases from J, leaving 11 bases between. Germline V lookup: CDR1 SGHRS, CDR2 YFSETQ.

The chain has TRBV5-1 and TRBJ1-1, with D hard to call. The CDR3 runs to 14 residues. Germline values: CDR1 SGHRS, CDR2 YFSETQ. V was trimmed by 1 base and J by 3 bases, leaving 10 bases between them. The CDR3 bases are TGCGCCAGCAGCTTGCTGCCGGGAGACACTGAAGCTTTCTTT. Its protein is CASSLLPGDTEAFF.

This rearrangement joins TRBV2 to TRBJ2-3; 10 nucleotides agree with TRBD1. J lost 2 bases, V lost 4 bases, and 12 bases had no gene match. The CDR3 sequence is 18 residues long. From germline, CDR1 is SNHLY and CDR2 FYNNEI. CDR3 region: CASSVFEGRQGATDTQYF. DNA for the CDR3: TGTGCCAGCAGTGTGTTTGAGGGGCGACAGGGGGCCACAGATACGCAGTATTTT.